This T cell receptor (beta chain) was sequenced during a study of CD8+ T cells in alopecia areata. The study, taken as a whole, reports: Higher clonality was seen in lesional scalp than in normal scalp, especially in alopecia totalis/universalis. Many expanded lesional clones stayed in scalp and blood while on tofacitinib.

RNA was extracted and reverse transcribed into cDNA as the sequencing template. The repertoire was sequenced with immunoSEQ multiplex PCR; TCRdb's copy has only in-frame clones and lacks some. This sample carries approximately 210,000 clones, roughly three fifths of them seen once, and the ten largest clones take 0.95% to 1.5%. This clone was counted a few times. Its antigen is as yet unknown. Treatment indicated: oral pan-JAK inhibitor, 5-10 mg twice daily. V was clipped by 6 bases and J by 0 bases, with 11 bases between them. The CDR3 covers 14 residues. Germline V gene lookup returns CDR1 SGHVS and CDR2 FQNEAQ.

This sequence originates from a human donor with alopecia areata. Sequencing used CD4+ T cells sorted from blood, obtained at week 44, from a patient treated with tofacitinib. The gene calls are TRBV7-8 and TRBJ1-1; D uncertain. CDR3 bases: TGTGCCAGCAGTTTCTCTGGAATGAACACTGAAGCTTTCTTT. Translated, it gives CASSFSGMNTEAFF.